These 13 T cell receptor beta chains were all obtained from the same sample, sequenced in a study of blood T cells in healthy people across ages. Through a sample-barcoded 5' primer and a J-beta primer mix, a second PCR was run for about 6 to 11 cycles. TCRdb reanalysed the 5' RACE reads using MiXCR and keeps one entry per CDR3 protein. This table holds around 1,600,000 distinct CDR3 sequences, 35% to 45% found once. Source material: blood. The receptors come from a woman aged 18-35 years in good health.

The V and J genes are TRBV7-2 and TRBJ2-6, with 8 nucleotides matching TRBD1. V shed 1 base, J shed 1 base, and the junction held 12 bases outside the gene matches. The CDR3 spans 20 residues. Germline V gene data show CDR1 as SGHTA and CDR2 as FQGNSA. The DNA for the CDR3 is TGTGCCAGCAGCTTAGGTATCAGTGGCAGGGGGCTTTCTGGGGCCAACGTCCTGACTTTC. It yields the protein CASSLGISGRGLSGANVLTF.

This clonotype was detected a few times. The rearrangement uses TRBV19 and TRBJ2-7; 7 positions match TRBD2. This CDR3 has 15 amino acids. Germline V CDR1 and CDR2: LNHDA, SQIVND (reference sequence). V gave up 1 base and J gave up 2 bases; unmatched junction bases: 5. The CDR3 region has the DNA TGTGCCAGTAGTATAGGAAGCGGGGCCACCTACGAGCAGTACTTC. Residues: CASSIGSGATYEQYF.

This clonotype was detected a few times. The chain has TRBV7-9 and TRBJ2-7; the D is unclear. The CDR3 runs 14 residues. The ends were cut back, 6 bases at V and 0 bases at J, with 12 bases in the middle. Germline V lookup: CDR1 SEHNR, CDR2 FQNEAQ (reference sequence). Here the CDR3 reads CASSDVSASYEQYF. The CDR3, as DNA: TGTGCCAGCAGTGACGTGTCAGCCTCCTACGAGCAGTACTTC.

The CDR3 nucleotides read TGTGCCAGCAGTGTTACAGGGGCCCTCTATGGCTACACCTTC. It yields the protein CASSVTGALYGYTF. V is TRBV2 and J is TRBJ1-2; 7 bases line up with TRBD1. CDR3 length: 14 residues. J gave up 4 bases and V 4 bases, and 6 bases lay outside the gene matches. Germline CDR1 is SNHLY and CDR2 is FYNNEI.

This clonotype came up a few times. J is TRBJ2-3 and V is TRBV7-8, with 7 bases identical to TRBD2. In germline, CDR1 is SGHVS, CDR2 FQNEAQ. Losses at the gene ends were 4 bases for V and 9 bases for J; bases not matched to a gene: 1. CDR3 length equals 11 residues. DNA of the CDR3: TGTGCCAGCAGCTACGGGGGGACGCAGTATTTT. Encoded protein: CASSYGGTQYF.

This clonotype showed up just a few times. The genes are TRBV10-2 and TRBJ2-1, with D hard to call. The length of the CDR3 is 14 residues. Between the trimmed V and J ends, which lost 0 bases and 5 bases, there was a span of 8 bases. Germline V gene lookup returns CDR1 WSHSY and CDR2 SAAADI. The CDR3 loop is CASSESYGNNEQFF. CDR3 coding DNA: TGCGCCAGCAGTGAGTCGTACGGAAACAATGAGCAGTTCTTC.

As concerns this clonotype: One base away lies a much larger clone, so this may be a sequencing read error. The V call is TRBV2, the J call TRBJ2-1, with 8 bases fitting TRBD2. Germline CDR1 and CDR2: SNHLY and FYNNEI. This CDR3 comprises 13 residues. The J segment lost 4 bases and the V segment lost 7 bases, leaving 3 bases of the junction unmatched. The CDR3 bases are TGTGCCAGCAACGCGGGGGGATACAATGAGCAGTTCTTC. Its translation: CASNAGGYNEQFF.

A few counts support this clonotype. This chain joins TRBV27 and TRBJ2-7, with TRBD2 identical over 7 bases. The CDR3 is 14 amino acids. The V and J ends lost 6 bases and 6 bases, in that order; junction bases with no gene match: 11. Germline CDR1 is MNHEY and CDR2 is SMNVEV (reference sequence). CDR3 coding DNA: TGTGCCAGCAGCTCCGGACTAGTCGTCCGCGAGCAGTACTTC. This gives the protein CASSSGLVVREQYF.

The V and J genes are TRBV5-6 and TRBJ1-6, with a tentative D call TRBD1 (6 bases). Per the germline V gene, CDR1 is SGHDT and CDR2 is YYEEEE. V lost 1 base, J lost 10 bases, and 15 bases lay in between. The CDR3 is 15 residues long. CDR3 residues: CASSLRGRGSSPLHF. Here the CDR3 DNA reads TGTGCCAGCAGCTTGCGAGGCAGGGGAAGCTCACCCCTCCACTTT.

This clonotype was found once. A much larger clone sits a single nucleotide away, making a read error possible. The J gene is TRBJ2-4, the V gene TRBV7-3; D call uncertain. The germline CDR1 and CDR2 sequences are SGHTA and FQGTGA. The CDR3 covers 13 residues. CDR3 amino acids: CVSSLIPDLEQYF. CDR3 nucleotide sequence: TGTGTCAGCAGCTTAATCCCAGATCTAGAGCAGTACTTC.

Only a few counts were recorded for this clonotype. The rearrangement joins TRBV20-1 to TRBJ1-1; unclear D gene. Trimming took 3 bases from V and 0 from J, leaving 14 bases between them. CDR3 length: 15 residues. CDR1 and CDR2 from the germline V gene are DFQATT and SNEGSKA (reference sequence). Here the CDR3 reads CSASFRGQLNTEAFF. CDR3 DNA sequence: TGCAGTGCTAGTTTTCGAGGGCAGTTGAACACTGAAGCTTTCTTT.

This rearrangement joins TRBV7-8 to TRBJ2-6; tentative D call: TRBD1 (6 bases). Germline V gene lookup returns CDR1 SGHVS and CDR2 FQNEAQ. Trimming shortened V by 6 bases and J by 4 bases, and 13 bases separated the two germline ends. The CDR3 extends over 15 amino acids. CDR3 sequence (DNA): TGTGCCAGCAGATTACAGGGTCGAGGGGCCAACGTCCTGACTTTC. It yields the protein CASRLQGRGANVLTF.

The chain combines TRBV20-1 with TRBJ2-3; 7 positions agree with TRBD2. Trimming removed 7 bases from V and 1 base from J; junction bases left unmatched: 11. The CDR3 contains 15 residues. Germline-derived CDR1 and CDR2 are DFQATT and SNEGSKA (reference sequence). CDR3 amino acids: CSGQGGSQRTDTQYF. CDR3 nucleotide sequence: TGCAGTGGCCAGGGCGGGAGCCAACGCACAGATACGCAGTATTTT.